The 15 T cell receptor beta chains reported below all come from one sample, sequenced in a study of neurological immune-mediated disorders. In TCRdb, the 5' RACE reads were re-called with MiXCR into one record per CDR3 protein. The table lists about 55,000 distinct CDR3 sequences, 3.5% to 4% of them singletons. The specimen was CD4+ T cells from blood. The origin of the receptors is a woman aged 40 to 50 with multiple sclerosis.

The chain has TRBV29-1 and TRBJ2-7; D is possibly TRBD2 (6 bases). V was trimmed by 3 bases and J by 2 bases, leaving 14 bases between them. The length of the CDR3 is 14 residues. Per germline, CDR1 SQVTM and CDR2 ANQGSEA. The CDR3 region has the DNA TGCAGCGTTGACGACGGAGGGGCCCCCTACGAGCAGTACTTC. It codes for CSVDDGGAPYEQYF.

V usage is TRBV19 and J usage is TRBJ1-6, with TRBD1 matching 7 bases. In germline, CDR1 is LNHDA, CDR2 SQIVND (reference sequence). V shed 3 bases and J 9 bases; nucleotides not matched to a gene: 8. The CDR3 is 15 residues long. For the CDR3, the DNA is TGTGCCAGTAGTATTCAAGGGGGCGGCCGTTCACCCCTCCACTTT. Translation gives CASSIQGGGRSPLHF.

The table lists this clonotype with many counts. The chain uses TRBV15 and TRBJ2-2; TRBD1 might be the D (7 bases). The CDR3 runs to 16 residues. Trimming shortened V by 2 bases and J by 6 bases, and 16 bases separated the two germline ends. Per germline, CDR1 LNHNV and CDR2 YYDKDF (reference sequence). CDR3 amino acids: CATSRLTGWEAGELFF. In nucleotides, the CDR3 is TGTGCCACCAGCAGATTGACAGGGTGGGAGGCCGGGGAGCTGTTTTTT.

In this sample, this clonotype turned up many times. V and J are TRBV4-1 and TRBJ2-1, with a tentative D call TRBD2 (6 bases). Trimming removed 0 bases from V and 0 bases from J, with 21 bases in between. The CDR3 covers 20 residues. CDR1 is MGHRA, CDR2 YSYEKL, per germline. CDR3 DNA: TGCGCCAGCAGCCAAGACCAGGAGGGGTTCATTATCAGCTCCTACAATGAGCAGTTCTTC. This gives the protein CASSQDQEGFIISSYNEQFF.

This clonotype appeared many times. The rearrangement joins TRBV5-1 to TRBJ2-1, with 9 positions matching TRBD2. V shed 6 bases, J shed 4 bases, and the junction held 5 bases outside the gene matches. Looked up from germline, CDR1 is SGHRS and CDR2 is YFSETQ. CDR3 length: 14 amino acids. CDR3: CASMIAGAYNEQFF. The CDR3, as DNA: TGCGCCAGCATGATAGCGGGGGCTTACAATGAGCAGTTCTTC.

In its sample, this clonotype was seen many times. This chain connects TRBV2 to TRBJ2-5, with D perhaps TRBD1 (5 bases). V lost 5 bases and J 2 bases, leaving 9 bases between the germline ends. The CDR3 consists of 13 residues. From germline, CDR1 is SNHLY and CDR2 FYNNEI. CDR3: CASSQNRQETQYF. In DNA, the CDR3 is TGTGCCAGCAGTCAGAACAGGCAAGAGACCCAGTACTTC. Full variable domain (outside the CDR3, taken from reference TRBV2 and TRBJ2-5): EPEVTQTPSHQVTQMGQEVILRCVPISNHLYFYWYRQILGQKVEFLVSFYNNEISEKSEIFDDQFSVERPDGSNFTLKIRSTKLEDSAMYFCASSQNRQETQYFGPGTRLLVL.

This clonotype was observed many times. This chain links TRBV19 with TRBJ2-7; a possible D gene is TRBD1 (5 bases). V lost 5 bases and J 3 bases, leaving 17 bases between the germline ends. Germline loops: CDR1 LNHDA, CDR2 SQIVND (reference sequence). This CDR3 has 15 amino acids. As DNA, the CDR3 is TGTGCCAGTAGTCTCTCGACAGTGGGTGTCTACGAGCAGTACTTC. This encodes CASSLSTVGVYEQYF. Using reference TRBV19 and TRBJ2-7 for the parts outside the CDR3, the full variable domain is DGGITQSPKYLFRKEGQNVTLSCEQNLNHDAMYWYRQDPGQGLRLIYYSQIVNDFQKGDIAEGYSVSREKKESFPLTVTSAQKNPTAFYLCASSLSTVGVYEQYFGPGTRLTVT.

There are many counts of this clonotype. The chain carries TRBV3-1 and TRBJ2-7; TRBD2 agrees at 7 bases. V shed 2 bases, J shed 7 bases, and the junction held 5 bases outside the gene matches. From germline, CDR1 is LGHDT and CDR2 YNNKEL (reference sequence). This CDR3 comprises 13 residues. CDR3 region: CASSQSPRGEQYF. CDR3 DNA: TGTGCCAGCAGCCAATCCCCGCGGGGGGAGCAGTACTTC.

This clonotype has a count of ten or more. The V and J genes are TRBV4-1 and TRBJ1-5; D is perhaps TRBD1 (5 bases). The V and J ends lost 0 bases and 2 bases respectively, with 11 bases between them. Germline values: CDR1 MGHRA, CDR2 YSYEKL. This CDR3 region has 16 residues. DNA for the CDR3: TGCGCCAGCAGCCAAGATGGGGGGATTGGCAATCAGCCCCAGCATTTT. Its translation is CASSQDGGIGNQPQHF.

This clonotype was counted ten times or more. CDR3 DNA sequence: TGTGCCAGCAAACCGGGACAGGGACGGTCCCTCCACTTT. It encodes CASKPGQGRSLHF. This chain connects TRBV12-3 or TRBV12-4 to TRBJ1-6, with TRBD1 matching 9 bases. The trim removed 7 bases at V and 14 bases at J, leaving 9 bases unmatched. This CDR3 is 13 amino acids long.

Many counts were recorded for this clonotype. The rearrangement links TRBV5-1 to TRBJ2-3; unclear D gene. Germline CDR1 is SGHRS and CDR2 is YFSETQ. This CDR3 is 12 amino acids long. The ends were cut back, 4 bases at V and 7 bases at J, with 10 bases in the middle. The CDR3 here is CASSPRSHTQYF. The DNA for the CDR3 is TGCGCCAGCAGCCCGAGATCTCATACGCAGTATTTT.

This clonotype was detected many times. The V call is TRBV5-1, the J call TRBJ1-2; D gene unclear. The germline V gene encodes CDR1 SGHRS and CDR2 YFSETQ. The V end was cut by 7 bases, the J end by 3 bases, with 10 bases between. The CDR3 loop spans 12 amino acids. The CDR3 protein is CASSDGHYGYTF. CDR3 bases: TGCGCCAGCTCCGACGGCCACTATGGCTACACCTTC.

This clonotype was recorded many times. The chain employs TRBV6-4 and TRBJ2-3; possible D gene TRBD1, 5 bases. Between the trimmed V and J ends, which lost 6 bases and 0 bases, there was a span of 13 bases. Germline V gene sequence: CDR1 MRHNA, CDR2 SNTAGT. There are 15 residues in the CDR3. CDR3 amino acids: CASRARVGSTDTQYF. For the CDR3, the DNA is TGTGCCAGCAGAGCCAGGGTGGGGAGCACAGATACGCAGTATTTT.

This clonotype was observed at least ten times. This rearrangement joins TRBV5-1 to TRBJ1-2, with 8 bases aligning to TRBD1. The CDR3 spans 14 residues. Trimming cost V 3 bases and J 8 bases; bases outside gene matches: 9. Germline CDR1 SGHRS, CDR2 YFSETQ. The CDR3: CASSSQGGAGGYTF. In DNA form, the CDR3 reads TGCGCCAGCAGCTCACAGGGGGGAGCGGGCGGCTACACCTTC.

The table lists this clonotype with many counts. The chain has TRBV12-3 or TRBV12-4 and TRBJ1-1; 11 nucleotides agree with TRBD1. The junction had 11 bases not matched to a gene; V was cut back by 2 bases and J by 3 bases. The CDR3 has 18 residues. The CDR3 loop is CASSLRGHWGQGDTEAFF. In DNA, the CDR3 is TGTGCCAGCAGTTTAAGGGGCCATTGGGGACAGGGGGACACTGAAGCTTTCTTT.